One T cell receptor (beta chain) is described in this entry. The data originate from a study of PD-L1 blockade in urothelial cancer. The CDR3 runs to 16 residues. After removal of 0 bases from V and 2 bases from J, the junction contained 5 bases not matched to a gene. Germline-derived CDR1 and CDR2 are MNHEY and SVGAGI. Described time point: peripheral blood 6 weeks after treatment start. The cohort comprised individuals with locally advanced or metastatic urothelial carcinoma. Clones were sequenced by immunoSEQ multiplex PCR, and TCRdb holds only the in-frame ones, with some missing. The repertoire includes 75,000 to 100,000 clones, 75% to 90% of them detected once, and roughly 8% sits in the top ten.

This sequence joins TRBV6-5 and TRBJ2-7; 9 bases are shared with TRBD1. This receptor was identified in a man aged 70 or older with urothelial cancer. The sequenced sample was PBMCs, obtained around atezolizumab (anti-PD-L1) treatment. CDR3 in DNA: TGTGCCAGCAGTTACTCCGGGACAGGGCCCCCCTACGAGCAGTACTTC. It codes for CASSYSGTGPPYEQYF.